The rows below give T cell receptor beta chains drawn from one sample of a study of identical twins. Using its own MiXCR run on the 5' RACE reads, TCRdb lists one record per CDR3 protein. The sample contains about 100,000 distinct CDR3 sequences, under 6.5% of which appear only once. The specimen sequenced was memory T cells sorted from blood. The receptor source for this set is a woman aged 45-65 years in good health. CDR3s include the opening cysteine and the closing phenylalanine or tryptophan. A D gene is named only where the DNA matches it firmly. Only part of the rows carry a size: once, few, many, or a class if the clone is expanded.

>TRBD2|TRBV3-1|TRBJ2-5|many
CASSQVSGLAGETQYF
>TRBD2|TRBV20-1|TRBJ2-3|many
CSARVFSGKVDTQYF
>TRBD2|TRBV7-2|TRBJ2-2|many
CASSVAGGPSTGELFF
>-|TRBV14|TRBJ2-7|many
CASSRGDYYEQYF
>TRBD2|TRBV20-1|TRBJ2-3|few
CSARTTAGFSTDTQYF
>-|TRBV24-1|TRBJ1-1|-
CATSDTRGTNTEAFF
>TRBD1|TRBV12-3/TRBV12-4|TRBJ2-2|many
CASSPDRAPFPGELFF
>TRBD2|TRBV5-1|TRBJ2-1|few
CASRTSGSYNEQFF
>-|TRBV12-5|TRBJ1-1|-
CASSWGITEAFF
>TRBD2|TRBV19|TRBJ2-1|few
CASSPGGPAGVMSEQFF
>-|TRBV12-3/TRBV12-4|TRBJ1-1|few
CASNLPGGNAEAFF
>-|TRBV10-3|TRBJ1-4|many
CATAIYNEKLFF
>-|TRBV5-1|TRBJ2-7|-
CASSSLVGQQTYEQYF
>TRBD1|TRBV4-1|TRBJ1-2|few
CASSHTDRDPNYGYTF
>-|TRBV4-1|TRBJ1-4|many
CASSQLQVTTNEKLFF
>-|TRBV4-1|TRBJ2-5|many
CASSRVMQETQYF
>-|TRBV10-3|TRBJ1-1|many
CASVGMGFTEAFF
>-|TRBV20-1|TRBJ2-5|few
CSAQQEQETQYF
>TRBD2|TRBV3-1|TRBJ2-1|-
CASRRLAGEFNEQFF
>-|TRBV12-3/TRBV12-4|TRBJ2-2|few
CASSLTITGELFF
>TRBD2|TRBV11-3|TRBJ2-7|many
CASSPGTSGRDEQYF
>-|TRBV4-1|TRBJ2-3|once
CASSQDPRVEDTQYF
>TRBD1|TRBV30|TRBJ1-5|many
CAWSADRYQPQHF
>-|TRBV9|TRBJ2-1|many
CASSVGVGNEQFF
>-|TRBV11-3|TRBJ2-2|few
CASSPDGVAGELFF
>TRBD2|TRBV3-1|TRBJ2-3|many
CASSQVTSGRGATQYF
>-|TRBV11-2|TRBJ2-1|many
CASSPDAYEQFF
>-|TRBV11-2|TRBJ2-2|-
CASSPGVNTGELFF
>-|TRBV20-1|TRBJ2-2|-
CSASLDTGELFF